This T cell receptor (beta chain) was captured in a study of T cells in Graves' hyperthyroidism and ophthalmopathy. TCR beta CDR3 region amplification was performed from RNA transcripts. RT-PCR in the first round (using the HTBI primer set) targeted the TCR CDR3. TCRdb recomputed calls from the multiplex PCR reads with MiXCR, one row per CDR3 protein. The sample has a few hundred thousand distinct CDR3 sequences; 14% to 15% are singletons. Germline V gene data show CDR1 as MDHEN and CDR2 as SYDVKM. The V and J ends lost 6 bases and 0 bases respectively, with 12 bases between them. This CDR3 region has 15 residues. This clonotype was recorded many times.

This chain connects TRBV28 to TRBJ2-1; the D gene is possibly TRBD1 (5 bases). Sequenced material: blood. The TCR was taken from a woman aged 25-40 years with Graves' hyperthyroidism. The CDR3 sequence: CASSPADNSYNEQFF. The CDR3 DNA reads as TGTGCCAGCAGCCCCGCGGACAACTCCTACAATGAGCAGTTCTTC.